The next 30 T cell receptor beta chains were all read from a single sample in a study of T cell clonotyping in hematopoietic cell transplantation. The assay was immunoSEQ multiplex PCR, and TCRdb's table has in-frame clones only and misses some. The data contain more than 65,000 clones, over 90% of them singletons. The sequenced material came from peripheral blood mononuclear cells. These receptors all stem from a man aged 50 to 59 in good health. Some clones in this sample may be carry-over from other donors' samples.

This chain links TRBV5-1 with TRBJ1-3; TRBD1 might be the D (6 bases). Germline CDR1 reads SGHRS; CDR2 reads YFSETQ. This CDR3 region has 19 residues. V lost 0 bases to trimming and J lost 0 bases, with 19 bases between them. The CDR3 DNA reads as TGCGCCAGCAGCTTGGGGGTCCCCCAGGGGCTGAACTCTGGAAACACCATATATTTT. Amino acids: CASSLGVPQGLNSGNTIYF.

In DNA form, the CDR3 reads TGTGCCAGCAGCTTGAATGATGTTGGCGGGGTGAGGCCCCAGCATTTT. Its protein product is CASSLNDVGGVRPQHF. V and J are TRBV5-5 and TRBJ1-5; no clear D gene. Germline loops: CDR1 SGHKS, CDR2 YYEKEE (reference sequence). This CDR3 comprises 16 residues. The V and J ends lost 1 base and 9 bases respectively, with 20 bases between them.

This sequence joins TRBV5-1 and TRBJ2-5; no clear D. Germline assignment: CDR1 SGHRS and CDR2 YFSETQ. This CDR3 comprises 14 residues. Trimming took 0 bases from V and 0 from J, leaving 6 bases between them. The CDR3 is CASSLAVYQETQYF. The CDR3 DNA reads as TGCGCCAGCAGCTTGGCCGTGTACCAAGAGACCCAGTACTTC. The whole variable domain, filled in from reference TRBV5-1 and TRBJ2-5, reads KAGVTQTPRYLIKTRGQQVTLSCSPISGHRSVSWYQQTPGQGLQFLFEYFSETQRNKGNFPGRFSGRQFSNSRSEMNVSTLELGDSALYLCASSLAVYQETQYFGPGTRLLVL.

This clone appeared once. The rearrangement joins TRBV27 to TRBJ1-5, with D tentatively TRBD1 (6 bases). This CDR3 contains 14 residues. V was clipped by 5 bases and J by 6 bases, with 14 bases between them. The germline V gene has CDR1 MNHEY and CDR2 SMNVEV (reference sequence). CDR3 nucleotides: TGTGCCAGCAGTCTAGAGGGGGGGGTTCAGCCCCAGCATTTT. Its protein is CASSLEGGVQPQHF.

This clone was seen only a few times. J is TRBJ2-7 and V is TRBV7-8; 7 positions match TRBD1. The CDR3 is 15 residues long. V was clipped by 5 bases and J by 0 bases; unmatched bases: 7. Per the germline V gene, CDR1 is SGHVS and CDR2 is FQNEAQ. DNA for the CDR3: TGTGCCAGCAGCGCCGGACAGGCGACCTCCTACGAGCAGTACTTC. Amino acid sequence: CASSAGQATSYEQYF.

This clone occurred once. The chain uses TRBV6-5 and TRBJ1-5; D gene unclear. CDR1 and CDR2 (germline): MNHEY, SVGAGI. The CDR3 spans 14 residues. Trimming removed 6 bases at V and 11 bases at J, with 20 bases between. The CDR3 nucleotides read TGTGCCAGCAGCGAAGGTGGAGCCCGCGGGGCCCAGCATTTT. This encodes CASSEGGARGAQHF.

DNA for the CDR3: TGTGCCAGCAGCCCATACGAGGGCGACTATGGCTACACCTTC. Its translation: CASSPYEGDYGYTF. The chain combines TRBV4-2 with TRBJ1-2; D is unresolved. Trimming stripped 4 bases from V and 3 bases from J, with 12 bases between. The CDR3 extends over 14 amino acids. CDR1 is LGHNA, CDR2 YNFKEQ, per germline.

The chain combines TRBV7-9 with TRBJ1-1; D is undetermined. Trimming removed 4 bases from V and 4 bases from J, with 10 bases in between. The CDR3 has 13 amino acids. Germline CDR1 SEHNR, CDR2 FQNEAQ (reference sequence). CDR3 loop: CASSSGEVTEAFF. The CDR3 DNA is TGTGCCAGCAGCTCCGGGGAAGTCACTGAAGCTTTCTTT. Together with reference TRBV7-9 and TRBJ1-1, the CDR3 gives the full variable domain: DTGVSQNPRHKITKRGQNVTFRCDPISEHNRLYWYRQTLGQGPEFLTYFQNEAQLEKSRLLSDRFSAERPKGSFSTLEIQRTEQGDSAMYLCASSSGEVTEAFFGQGTRLTVV.

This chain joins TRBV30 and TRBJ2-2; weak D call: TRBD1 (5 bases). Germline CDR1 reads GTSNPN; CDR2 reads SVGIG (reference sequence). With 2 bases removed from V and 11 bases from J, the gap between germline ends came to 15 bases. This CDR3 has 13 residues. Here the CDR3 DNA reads TGTGCCTGGAGTCCCCTAGGTAGGGGTGAGCTGTTTTTT. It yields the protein CAWSPLGRGELFF.

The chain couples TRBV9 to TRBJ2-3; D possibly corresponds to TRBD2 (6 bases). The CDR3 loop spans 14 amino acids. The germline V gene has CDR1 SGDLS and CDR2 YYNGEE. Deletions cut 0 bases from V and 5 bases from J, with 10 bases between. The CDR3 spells CASSVVWEEDTQYF. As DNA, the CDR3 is TGTGCCAGCAGCGTAGTATGGGAGGAAGATACGCAGTATTTT.

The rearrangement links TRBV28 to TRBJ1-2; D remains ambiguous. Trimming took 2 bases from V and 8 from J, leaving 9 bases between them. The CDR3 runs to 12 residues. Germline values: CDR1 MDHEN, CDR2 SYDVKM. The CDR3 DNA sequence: TGTGCCAGCAGTTTAACGGGGAGAGGCTACACCTTC. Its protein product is CASSLTGRGYTF.

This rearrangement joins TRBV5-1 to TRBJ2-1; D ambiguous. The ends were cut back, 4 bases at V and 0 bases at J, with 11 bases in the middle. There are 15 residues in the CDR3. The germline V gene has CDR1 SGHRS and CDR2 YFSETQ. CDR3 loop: CASSLEFSSYNEQFF. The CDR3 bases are TGCGCCAGCAGCCTAGAATTCAGCTCCTACAATGAGCAGTTCTTC.

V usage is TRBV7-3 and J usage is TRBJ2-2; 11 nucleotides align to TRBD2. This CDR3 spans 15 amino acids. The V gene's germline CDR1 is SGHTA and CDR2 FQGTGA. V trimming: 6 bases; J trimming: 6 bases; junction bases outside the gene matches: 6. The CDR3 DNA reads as TGTGCCAGCAGTCGTAGCGGGGGGGGCGCCGGGGAGCTGTTTTTT. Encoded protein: CASSRSGGGAGELFF. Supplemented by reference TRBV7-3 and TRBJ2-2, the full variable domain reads GAGVSQTPSNKVTEKGKYVELRCDPISGHTALYWYRQSLGQGPEFLIYFQGTGAADDSGLPNDRFFAVRPEGSVSTLKIQRTERGDSAVYLCASSRSGGGAGELFFGEGSRLTVL.

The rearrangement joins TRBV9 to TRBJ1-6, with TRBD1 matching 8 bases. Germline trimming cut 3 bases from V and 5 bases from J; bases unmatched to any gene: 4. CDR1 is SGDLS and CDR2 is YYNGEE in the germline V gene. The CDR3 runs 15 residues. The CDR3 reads CASSAGTGDNSPLHF. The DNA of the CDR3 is TGTGCCAGCAGCGCCGGGACAGGTGATAATTCACCCCTCCACTTT. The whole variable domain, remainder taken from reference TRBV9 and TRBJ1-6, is DSGVTQTPKHLITATGQRVTLRCSPRSGDLSVYWYQQSLDQGLQFLIQYYNGEERAKGNILERFSAQQFPDLHSELNLSSLELGDSALYFCASSAGTGDNSPLHFGNGTRLTVT.

The DNA for the CDR3 is TGTGCCAGCAGCAAACATAGCGGGAGTGACACAGATACGCAGTATTTT. Its protein is CASSKHSGSDTDTQYF. This chain uses TRBV6-6 with TRBJ2-3; 9 bases are shared with TRBD2. The CDR3 consists of 16 residues. Trimming removed 6 bases from V and 2 bases from J; junction bases left unmatched: 9. Germline-derived CDR1 and CDR2 are MNHNY and SVGAGI (reference sequence).

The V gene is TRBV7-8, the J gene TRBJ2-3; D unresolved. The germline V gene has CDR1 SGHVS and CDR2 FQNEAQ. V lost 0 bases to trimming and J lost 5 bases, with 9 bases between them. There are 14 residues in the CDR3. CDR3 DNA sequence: TGTGCCAGCAGCTTAGCAGGGCCCGGAGATACGCAGTATTTT. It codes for CASSLAGPGDTQYF.

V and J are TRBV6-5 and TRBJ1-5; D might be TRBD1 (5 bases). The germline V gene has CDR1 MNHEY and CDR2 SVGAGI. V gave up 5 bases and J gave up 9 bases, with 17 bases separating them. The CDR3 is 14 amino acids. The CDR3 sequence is CASSEDTAVVPQHF. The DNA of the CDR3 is TGTGCCAGCAGTGAGGACACGGCAGTTGTGCCCCAGCATTTT.

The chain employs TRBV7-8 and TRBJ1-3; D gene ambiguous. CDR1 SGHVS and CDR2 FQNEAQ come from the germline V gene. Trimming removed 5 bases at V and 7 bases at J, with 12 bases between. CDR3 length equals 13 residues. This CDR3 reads CASSQERKNTIYF. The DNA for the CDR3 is TGTGCCAGCAGCCAGGAAAGAAAGAACACCATATATTTT.

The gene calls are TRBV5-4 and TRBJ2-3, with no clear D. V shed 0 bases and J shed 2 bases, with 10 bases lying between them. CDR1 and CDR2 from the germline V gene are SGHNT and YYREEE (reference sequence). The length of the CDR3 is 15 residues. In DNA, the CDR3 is TGTGCCAGCAGCTTGGGAGATCGTGACACAGATACGCAGTATTTT. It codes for CASSLGDRDTDTQYF. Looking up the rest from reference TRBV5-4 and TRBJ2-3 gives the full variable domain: ETGVTQSPTHLIKTRGQQVTLRCSSQSGHNTVSWYQQALGQGPQFIFQYYREEENGRGNFPPRFSGLQFPNYSSELNVNALELDDSALYLCASSLGDRDTDTQYFGPGTRLTVL.

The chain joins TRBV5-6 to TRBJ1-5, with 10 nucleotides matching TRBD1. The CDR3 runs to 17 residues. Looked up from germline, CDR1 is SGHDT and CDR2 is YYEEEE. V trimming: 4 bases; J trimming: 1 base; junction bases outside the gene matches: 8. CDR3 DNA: TGTGCCAGCAGCGTGACAGGGGGCAGGATCAGCAATCAGCCCCAGCATTTT. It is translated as CASSVTGGRISNQPQHF.

The CDR3 nucleotides read TGTGCCAGCAGCTTAGATTCGGTAGGAACCTACGAGCAGTACTTC. Translated: CASSLDSVGTYEQYF. The J gene is TRBJ2-7, the V gene TRBV11-2; D not certain. Germline assignment: CDR1 SGHAT and CDR2 FQNNGV. V lost 0 bases and J 2 bases, leaving 11 bases between the germline ends. This CDR3 has 15 residues. Supplemented by reference TRBV11-2 and TRBJ2-7, the full variable domain reads EAGVAQSPRYKIIEKRQSVAFWCNPISGHATLYWYQQILGQGPKLLIQFQNNGVVDDSQLPKDRFSAERLKGVDSTLKIQPAKLEDSAVYLCASSLDSVGTYEQYFGPGTRLTVT.

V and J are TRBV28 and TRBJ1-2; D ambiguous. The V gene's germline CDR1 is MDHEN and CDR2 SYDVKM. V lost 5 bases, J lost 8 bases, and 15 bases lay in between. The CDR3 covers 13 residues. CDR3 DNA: TGTGCCAGCAGTCCCTCCCCCGCTATCGGCTACACCTTC. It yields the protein CASSPSPAIGYTF.

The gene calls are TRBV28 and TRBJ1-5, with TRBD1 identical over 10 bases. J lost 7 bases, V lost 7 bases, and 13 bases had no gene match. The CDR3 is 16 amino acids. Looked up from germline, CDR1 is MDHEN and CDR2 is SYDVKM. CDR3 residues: CASTSSGQGSGQPQHF. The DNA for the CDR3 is TGTGCCAGCACCTCCTCGGGACAGGGGTCCGGGCAGCCCCAGCATTTT. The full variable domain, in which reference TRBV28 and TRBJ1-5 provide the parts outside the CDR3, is DVKVTQSSRYLVKRTGEKVFLECVQDMDHENMFWYRQDPGLGLRLIYFSYDVKMKEKGDIPEGYSVSREKKERFSLILESASTNQTSMYLCASTSSGQGSGQPQHFGDGTRLSIL.

The DNA for the CDR3 is TGTGCCAGTAGTATAAGCCGGGGGGTCGGAACTTCACCCCTCCACTTT. Translating gives CASSISRGVGTSPLHF. V gene TRBV19 combines with J gene TRBJ1-6; weak D call: TRBD1 (5 bases). The CDR3 length is 16 residues. V dropped 2 bases and J dropped 9 bases, with 17 bases sitting between them. In germline, CDR1 is LNHDA, CDR2 SQIVND (reference sequence).

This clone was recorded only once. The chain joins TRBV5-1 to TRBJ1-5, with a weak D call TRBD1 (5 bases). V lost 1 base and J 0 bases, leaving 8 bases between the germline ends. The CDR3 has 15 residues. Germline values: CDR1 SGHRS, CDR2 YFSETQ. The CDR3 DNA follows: TGCGCCAGCAGCTTGTCAGACAGTAGCAATCAGCCCCAGCATTTT. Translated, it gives CASSLSDSSNQPQHF.

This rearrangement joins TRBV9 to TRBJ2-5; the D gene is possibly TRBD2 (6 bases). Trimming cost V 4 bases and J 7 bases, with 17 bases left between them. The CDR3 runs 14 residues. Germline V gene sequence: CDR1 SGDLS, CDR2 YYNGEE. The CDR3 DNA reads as TGTGCCAGCAGCTCAGGGACCCCCGGGGGGACCCAGTACTTC. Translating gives CASSSGTPGGTQYF. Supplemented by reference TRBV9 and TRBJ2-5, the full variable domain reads DSGVTQTPKHLITATGQRVTLRCSPRSGDLSVYWYQQSLDQGLQFLIQYYNGEERAKGNILERFSAQQFPDLHSELNLSSLELGDSALYFCASSSGTPGGTQYFGPGTRLLVL.

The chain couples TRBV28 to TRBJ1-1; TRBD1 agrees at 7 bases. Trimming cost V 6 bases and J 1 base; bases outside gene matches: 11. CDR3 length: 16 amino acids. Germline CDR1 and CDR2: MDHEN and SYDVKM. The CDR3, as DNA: TGTGCCAGCAGAAAGGGGGCGATGGTAAGGAACACTGAAGCTTTCTTT. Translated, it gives CASRKGAMVRNTEAFF.

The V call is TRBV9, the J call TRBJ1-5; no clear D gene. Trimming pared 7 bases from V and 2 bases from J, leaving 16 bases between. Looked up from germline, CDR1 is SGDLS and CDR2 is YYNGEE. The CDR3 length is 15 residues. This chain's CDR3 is CASAPNPSGNQPQHF. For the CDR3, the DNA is TGTGCCAGCGCTCCCAACCCCTCGGGCAATCAGCCCCAGCATTTT.

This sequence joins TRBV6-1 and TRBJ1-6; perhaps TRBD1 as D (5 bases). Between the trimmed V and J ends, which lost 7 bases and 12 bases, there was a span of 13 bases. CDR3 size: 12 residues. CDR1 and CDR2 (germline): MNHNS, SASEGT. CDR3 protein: CASTSRDGPLHF. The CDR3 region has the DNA TGTGCCAGCACGTCCAGGGACGGACCCCTCCACTTT.

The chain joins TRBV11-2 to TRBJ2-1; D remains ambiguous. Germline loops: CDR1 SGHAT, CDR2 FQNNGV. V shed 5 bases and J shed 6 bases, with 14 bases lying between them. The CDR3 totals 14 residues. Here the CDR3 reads CASSPLFGVNEQFF. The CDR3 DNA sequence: TGTGCCAGCAGCCCACTTTTTGGGGTCAATGAGCAGTTCTTC.